Following are 23 T cell receptor beta chains from one sample sequenced in a study of Siglec-9 on CD8 T cells in melanoma. Generated by immunoSEQ multiplex PCR, the TCRdb table keeps only in-frame clones and is missing some. The repertoire has some 27,000 clones, around three quarters of them found once; the top ten carry approximately 5%. The sample comprised Siglec-9- CD8+ T cells sorted from blood. The receptors here all came from a human donor in good health.

This sequence joins TRBV7-7 and TRBJ2-3; TRBD1 or TRBD2 may be the D gene (7 bases each). In germline, CDR1 is SSHAT, CDR2 FNYEAQ (reference sequence). Trimming left V 6 bases short and J 5 bases short, with 15 bases between. There are 14 residues in the CDR3. The CDR3 here is CASSSQGGRDTQYF. Here the CDR3 DNA reads TGTGCCAGCAGTTCTCAGGGGGGGAGAGATACGCAGTATTTT. Full variable domain (outside the CDR3, taken from reference TRBV7-7 and TRBJ2-3): GAGVSQSPRYKVTKRGQDVTLRCDPISSHATLYWYQQALGQGPEFLTYFNYEAQPDKSGLPSDRFSAERPEGSISTLTIQRTEQRDSAMYRCASSSQGGRDTQYFGPGTRLTVL.

The chain recombines TRBV7-9 with TRBJ2-1; 7 bases match TRBD1. The CDR3 runs to 14 residues. J gave up 8 bases and V 8 bases, and 12 bases lay outside the gene matches. CDR1 is SEHNR and CDR2 is FQNEAQ in the germline V gene (reference sequence). As DNA, the CDR3 is TGTGCCAGCCTAATGCTACAGGGGAACTATGAGCAGTTCTTC. It encodes CASLMLQGNYEQFF.

The chain is built from TRBV29-1 and TRBJ2-1; 9 nucleotides match TRBD2. Germline V lookup: CDR1 SQVTM, CDR2 ANQGSEA. This CDR3 has 13 residues. The V and J ends lost 3 bases and 10 bases, in that order; junction bases with no gene match: 7. CDR3 DNA: TGCAGCGTTGACCAGCGGGAGGTCTGGGAGCAGTTCTTC. Encoded protein: CSVDQREVWEQFF.

The rearrangement uses TRBV7-9 and TRBJ2-5; TRBD2 matches at 14 bases. V lost 4 bases, J lost 0 bases, and 4 bases stayed unmatched. CDR3 length: 17 amino acids. CDR1 and CDR2 from the germline V gene are SEHNR and FQNEAQ (reference sequence). This CDR3 reads CASSSGLAGEYQETQYF. The CDR3 DNA follows: TGTGCCAGCAGCTCGGGACTAGCGGGGGAGTACCAAGAGACCCAGTACTTC.

V is TRBV9 and J is TRBJ2-1; the D is unclear. The CDR3 spans 15 residues. V was shortened by 4 bases and J by 4 bases, with 15 bases between the two germline ends. Germline V gene sequence: CDR1 SGDLS, CDR2 YYNGEE. The CDR3 bases are TGTGCCAGCAGCCCCTCCCCCGGCCCGTACAATGAGCAGTTCTTC. Translation: CASSPSPGPYNEQFF.

The genes are TRBV5-1 and TRBJ2-5; a possible D gene is TRBD1 (6 bases). CDR1 is SGHRS, CDR2 YFSETQ, per germline. There are 14 residues in the CDR3. The germline V and J ends were trimmed by 7 bases and 5 bases, with 18 bases remaining between them. The CDR3 is CASAPWGPWETQYF. The CDR3 nucleotides are TGCGCCAGCGCCCCTTGGGGGCCGTGGGAGACCCAGTACTTC.

The V call is TRBV27, the J call TRBJ2-6, with TRBD1 identical over 10 bases. CDR3 length: 17 residues. After removal of 6 bases from V and 2 bases from J, the junction contained 7 bases not matched to a gene. CDR1 MNHEY and CDR2 SMNVEV come from the germline V gene (reference sequence). CDR3 DNA: TGTGCCAGCAGGATGACAGGGGGCTTAGCTGGGGCCAACGTCCTGACTTTC. Its protein product is CASRMTGGLAGANVLTF.

The chain joins TRBV7-9 to TRBJ1-2, with unresolved D. Germline loops: CDR1 SEHNR, CDR2 FQNEAQ (reference sequence). Deletions cut 8 bases from V and 8 bases from J, with 12 bases between. The CDR3 length is 11 residues. Here the CDR3 DNA reads TGTGCCAGCTCCCTGGCGCGGGGCTACACCTTC. Translation gives CASSLARGYTF.

The chain combines TRBV19 with TRBJ1-5; D unresolved. The CDR3 loop spans 14 amino acids. V was shortened by 7 bases and J by 4 bases, with 14 bases between the two germline ends. Germline CDR1 is LNHDA and CDR2 is SQIVND (reference sequence). DNA for the CDR3: TGTGCCAGTACTAATTGGGAGGAAAATCAGCCCCAGCATTTT. Translated: CASTNWEENQPQHF.

In this sample, this clone turned up a few times. The junction differs from germline at one of its ends, possibly a read error. The chain couples TRBV28 to TRBJ1-1; the D is unclear. The length of the CDR3 is 13 residues. CDR1 and CDR2 (germline): MDHEN, SYDVKM. The CDR3 nucleotides are TGTGCCAGCAGCCCCGTCCAAACACTGAAGCTTGGGTTT. Amino acids: CASSPVQTLKLGF. The full variable domain, rest sourced from reference TRBV28 and TRBJ1-1, is DVKVTQSSRYLVKRTGEKVFLECVQDMDHENMFWYRQDPGLGLRLIYFSYDVKMKEKGDIPEGYSVSREKKERFSLILESASTNQTSMYLCASSPVQTLKLGFGQGTRLTVV.

This chain joins TRBV15 and TRBJ2-1; D gene ambiguous. Trimming cost V 5 bases and J 8 bases, with 16 bases left between them. The CDR3 runs to 14 residues. The V gene's germline CDR1 is LNHNV and CDR2 YYDKDF (reference sequence). CDR3 bases: TGTGCCACCAGCCGTCCGCCCCGAGTCGATGAGCAGTTCTTC. Translating gives CATSRPPRVDEQFF.

The genes are TRBV4-1 and TRBJ2-1, with 9 positions matching TRBD2. J lost 6 bases, V lost 0 bases, and 15 bases had no gene match. Per the germline V gene, CDR1 is MGHRA and CDR2 is YSYEKL. The CDR3 runs 19 residues. CDR3 in amino acids: CASSQEGGTSSLGINEQFF. Written as DNA, the CDR3 is TGCGCCAGCAGCCAAGAGGGAGGGACTAGCTCACTCGGGATCAATGAGCAGTTCTTC.

V usage is TRBV19 and J usage is TRBJ1-4; the match to TRBD1 covers 10 bases. The J segment lost 7 bases and the V segment lost 1 base, leaving 6 bases of the junction unmatched. CDR1 is LNHDA and CDR2 is SQIVND in the germline V gene (reference sequence). The CDR3 is made up of 16 amino acids. DNA of the CDR3: TGTGCCAGTAGTATAGGCGACAGGGGGCTGATTGAAAAACTGTTTTTT. Protein sequence: CASSIGDRGLIEKLFF. Filled out from reference TRBV19 and TRBJ1-4, the complete variable domain reads DGGITQSPKYLFRKEGQNVTLSCEQNLNHDAMYWYRQDPGQGLRLIYYSQIVNDFQKGDIAEGYSVSREKKESFPLTVTSAQKNPTAFYLCASSIGDRGLIEKLFFGSGTQLSVL.

The chain carries TRBV19 and TRBJ1-1; possibly TRBD1 for D (5 bases). CDR3 length: 14 residues. Germline CDR1 and CDR2: LNHDA and SQIVND (reference sequence). Deletions cut 6 bases from V and 5 bases from J, with 16 bases between. The CDR3 sequence: CASSGFGGWTEAFF. The CDR3 DNA reads TGTGCCAGTAGCGGCTTCGGGGGGTGGACTGAAGCTTTCTTT.

J is TRBJ2-1 and V is TRBV27; possible D gene TRBD2, 5 bases. The CDR3 contains 14 residues. Trimming stripped 4 bases from V and 7 bases from J, with 14 bases between. Germline V CDR1 and CDR2: MNHEY, SMNVEV (reference sequence). For the CDR3, the DNA is TGTGCCAGCAGTTCCGGGCTAGCCCCTAATGAGCAGTTCTTC. Its translation is CASSSGLAPNEQFF.

The chain recombines TRBV7-9 with TRBJ2-7; D is undetermined. Germline assignment: CDR1 SEHNR and CDR2 FQNEAQ (reference sequence). Trimming stripped 1 base from V and 0 bases from J, with 7 bases between. The length of the CDR3 is 14 residues. This CDR3 reads CASSLVGSSYEQYF. CDR3 in DNA: TGTGCCAGCAGCTTAGTCGGCAGCTCCTACGAGCAGTACTTC.

The V gene is TRBV19, the J gene TRBJ1-1; no clear D. V lost 7 bases and J lost 8, with 14 bases in between. The CDR3 runs to 12 residues. CDR1 LNHDA and CDR2 SQIVND come from the germline V gene (reference sequence). CDR3 nucleotide sequence: TGTGCCAGTAACCAACGGGTGGGGGAAGCTTTCTTT. Protein sequence: CASNQRVGEAFF.

V usage is TRBV4-1 and J usage is TRBJ2-7; 7 bases line up with TRBD1. V was pared by 1 base and J by 5 bases, with 2 bases of the junction left unmatched. The CDR3 runs to 13 residues. Germline assignment: CDR1 MGHRA and CDR2 YSYEKL. As DNA, the CDR3 is TGCGCCAGCAGCCAAGCGACAGGGAACGAGCAGTACGTC. Translation: CASSQATGNEQYV.

This rearrangement joins TRBV28 to TRBJ1-6, with 7 bases lining up with TRBD1. Germline V CDR1 and CDR2: MDHEN, SYDVKM. Trimming cost V 2 bases and J 1 base; bases outside gene matches: 5. The CDR3 has 17 amino acids. CDR3: CASSLGDSFSYNSPLHF. The DNA for the CDR3 is TGTGCCAGCAGTTTAGGGGACAGTTTTTCCTATAATTCACCCCTCCACTTT.

The chain carries TRBV7-9 and TRBJ2-2; 8 bases align to TRBD1. Trimming at V came to 5 bases and at J to 1 base, leaving 6 bases not matched to a gene. From germline, CDR1 is SEHNR and CDR2 FQNEAQ (reference sequence). The CDR3 covers 16 residues. This chain's CDR3 is CASSPMTGVNTGELFF. The DNA of the CDR3 is TGTGCCAGCAGCCCGATGACAGGGGTGAACACCGGGGAGCTGTTTTTT.

The chain is built from TRBV5-4 and TRBJ2-1; 7 bases fit TRBD2. V dropped 0 bases and J dropped 4; count of bases not matched to a gene: 10. This CDR3 has 17 residues. Germline CDR1 SGHNT, CDR2 YYREEE (reference sequence). The CDR3 spells CASSLDGGLNFYNEQFF. The CDR3 DNA follows: TGTGCCAGCAGCTTGGATGGGGGACTAAACTTTTACAATGAGCAGTTCTTC.

The gene calls are TRBV7-9 and TRBJ2-7, with D unresolved. The CDR3 runs to 12 residues. CDR1 is SEHNR and CDR2 is FQNEAQ in the germline V gene (reference sequence). Between the trimmed V and J ends, which lost 3 bases and 5 bases, there was a span of 8 bases. The CDR3 spells CASSFSVHEQYF. CDR3 nucleotide sequence: TGTGCCAGCAGCTTCTCAGTCCACGAGCAGTACTTC.

This clone was recorded once. This sequence joins TRBV6-1 and TRBJ2-5; tentative D call: TRBD1 (6 bases). The CDR3 consists of 15 residues. V gave up 3 bases and J gave up 2 bases, with 13 bases separating them. Germline V gene sequence: CDR1 MNHNS, CDR2 SASEGT. As DNA, the CDR3 is TGTGCCAGCAGTGACCCACAGGGCGTTCAAGAGACCCAGTACTTC. It specifies CASSDPQGVQETQYF.